This record looks at one T cell receptor (beta chain) sequence and its context. The CDR3 spans 15 residues. Trimming pared 4 bases from V and 4 bases from J, leaving 17 bases between. The germline V gene has CDR1 SGHNT and CDR2 YYREEE (reference sequence). After extraction with the RNeasy kit, 0.5 to 1 ug of the RNA was reverse transcribed using random hexamers. Via MiXCR, TCRdb re-called the immunoSEQ multiplex PCR reads, giving one row per CDR3 protein. Here the sample spans under 250,000 distinct CDR3 sequences, 85% to 95% being singletons. This record comes from a study of CD8 T cells in Susac syndrome.

The chain has TRBV5-4 and TRBJ2-5; either TRBD1 or TRBD2 may supply D (5 bases each). The TCR sequence derives from a human donor with multiple sclerosis. Material for sequencing was CD4+ T cells from PBMCs. DNA for the CDR3: TGTGCCAGCAGCGCAACGGGGCTATTCGGAGAGACCCAGTACTTC. Translation gives CASSATGLFGETQYF.